The source of this T cell receptor beta chain is a study of blood T cells in healthy people across ages. Staff drew around 10 milliliters of peripheral blood from each donor. Study findings and constraints: Naive T cell percentage showed a strong correlation with TCR beta diversity. Naive CD4+ cells and diversity were both higher in long-lived donors than in aged donors.

Trimming stripped 6 bases from V and 5 bases from J, with 23 bases between. The CDR3 runs 17 residues. The germline V gene has CDR1 PRHDT and CDR2 FYEKMQ (reference sequence). PCR was performed a second time for about 7 to 12 cycles using a sample-barcoded 5' primer and a J-beta primer mix. TCRdb processed the 5' RACE reads anew with MiXCR; each CDR3 protein has one entry. The table lists 1.5 million to 2 million distinct CDR3 sequences, around 36% of them singletons, with over 9% in the top ten. With regard to this clonotype: Antigen specificity is unknown.

The clonotype was recovered from a woman in her twenties or thirties in good health. Sequenced sample: blood. The chain uses TRBV13 and TRBJ2-1, with D possibly matching TRBD1 (6 bases). The CDR3 protein is CASRLRGGQRIHNEQFF. The CDR3 nucleotides are TGTGCCAGCAGACTTCGGGGCGGACAGAGGATACACAATGAGCAGTTCTTC.